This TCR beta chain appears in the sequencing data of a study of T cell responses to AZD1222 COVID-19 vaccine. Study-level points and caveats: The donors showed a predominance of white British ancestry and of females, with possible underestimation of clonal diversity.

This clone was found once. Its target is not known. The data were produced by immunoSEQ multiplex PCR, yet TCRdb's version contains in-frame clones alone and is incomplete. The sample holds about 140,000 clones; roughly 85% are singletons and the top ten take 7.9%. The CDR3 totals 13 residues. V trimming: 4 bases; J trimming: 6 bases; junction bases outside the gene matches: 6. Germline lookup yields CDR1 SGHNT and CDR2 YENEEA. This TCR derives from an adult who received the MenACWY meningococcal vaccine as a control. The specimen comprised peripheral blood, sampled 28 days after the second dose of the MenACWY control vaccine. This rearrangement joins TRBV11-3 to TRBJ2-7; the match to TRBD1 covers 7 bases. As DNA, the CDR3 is TGTGCCAGCAGCTCGACAGGGTGGTTCGAGCAGTACTTC. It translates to CASSSTGWFEQYF.